The source of this TCR beta chain is a study of blood T cell repertoires in COVID-19. Original analysis: How many nucleated cells were present was estimated from reference gene primer amplification. The repertoire was sequenced with immunoSEQ multiplex PCR; TCRdb's copy has only in-frame clones and lacks some. The V and J calls and clone size come from that table; D and trimming were worked out from the DNA. This table holds approximately 300,000 clones, approximately 85% found once. Donors in Cohort 3 who had recovered were those with two negative PCRs, healthcare professional clearance, or resolution of their symptoms. CDR3 length: 13 residues. Germline V lookup: CDR1 WSHSY, CDR2 SAAADI. Trimming removed 5 bases at V and 6 bases at J, with 13 bases between.

This receptor was identified in a woman aged 30 to 39 who had recovered from COVID-19. This sequence joins TRBV10-2 and TRBJ2-5; possibly TRBD1 for D (6 bases). The sequenced sample was PBMCs or T cells enriched from blood (not recorded which). The CDR3, as DNA: TGCGCCAGCAGTACAGGGCTTACCCAGACCCAGTACTTC. It is translated as CASSTGLTQTQYF.